This entry concerns a single TCR beta chain. This specimen comes from a study of blood T cell repertoires in COVID-19. Study background: Donors in the United States, Italy and Spain gave samples during acute or convalescent COVID-19. PBMCs, B-cell-depleted T cells, or T cells provided the cDNA or gDNA that made up the material.

Authors' analysis steps: Estimates of nucleated cell counts were drawn from the amplification of reference gene primers. The method was immunoSEQ multiplex PCR; TCRdb's version includes in-frame clones alone and lacks a portion of them. The V and J calls and clone size were taken over from that table, and D and trimming were inferred from the DNA. The repertoire holds over 250,000 clones, with around 86% as singletons. The sequence was collected from a human donor in a cohort sampled during active COVID-19. The source material was peripheral blood.

DNA for the CDR3: TGTGCCAGCAGTATCGGGACAGGAGGAAACATTCAGTACTTC. Translated: CASSIGTGGNIQYF. The chain couples TRBV28 to TRBJ2-4; 8 bases line up with TRBD1. V lost 5 bases to trimming and J lost 6 bases; unmatched junction nucleotides: 6. The CDR3 sequence is 14 residues long. Per the germline V gene, CDR1 is MDHEN and CDR2 is SYDVKM. The full variable domain, rest sourced from reference TRBV28 and TRBJ2-4, is DVKVTQSSRYLVKRTGEKVFLECVQDMDHENMFWYRQDPGLGLRLIYFSYDVKMKEKGDIPEGYSVSREKKERFSLILESASTNQTSMYLCASSIGTGGNIQYFGAGTRLSVL.